The text below deals with one TCR beta chain. The data were obtained in a study of blood T cell repertoires in COVID-19. Study background: Nucleic acid was either cDNA or gDNA, and it came from T cells, B-cell-depleted T cells, or PBMCs.

With 7 bases removed from V and 4 bases from J, the gap between germline ends came to 16 bases. CDR1 is LNHDA and CDR2 is SQIVND in the germline V gene (reference sequence). The CDR3 contains 14 residues. Some clones are missing from TCRdb's copy, which holds only in-frame ones; the method was immunoSEQ multiplex PCR. Counted here are some 120,000 clones, 88% occurring once; the ten biggest clones make up approximately 8.1%. The chain employs TRBV19 and TRBJ1-2, with D maybe TRBD1 (5 bases). The sequenced material came from peripheral blood. The sequence derives from a man aged 50 to 59 with acute or convalescent COVID-19. This CDR3 is CASTTGPTTYGYTF. As DNA, the CDR3 is TGTGCCAGTACCACAGGTCCCACCACCTATGGCTACACCTTC.